This T cell receptor (beta chain) was captured by sequencing in a study of T-cell memory formation after mild COVID-19 (dated by TCRdb to the early 2020s). Study-level background: TCR sequence clusters from the two donors were found to be largely donor specific. Longitudinal TCRalpha and TCRbeta repertoire sequencing tracked T-cell clones expanding and contracting after mild COVID-19 in a couple of donors. Two young, previously healthy adult volunteers made up the cohort, one male and one female. Beyond this particular receptor, the publication reports: Contracting CD4+ clones were located mainly in the CM and EM memory subsets, whereas CD8+ clones were found to be enriched in EMRA. From day 15 to 85, contracting clones showed balanced CD4/CD8 phenotypes, whereas a second wave of clones that expanded from day 15 to 37 leaned towards CD4+. The second-wave clones that peaked on day 37 were not confirmed to be SARS-CoV-2 specific. The study included only a couple of mild cases, and larger cohorts that include severe cases with pre-infection samples were judged to be necessary. Some responding clones were detected in pre-infection memory, suggesting pre-existing cross-reactive memory T cells joined the SARS-CoV-2 response.

Spanning cysteine to phenylalanine, the CDR3 consists of 14 amino acids. Only the CDR3 region is kept as DNA, spanning 42 bases read in frame from base 1. The germline V gene sets CDR1 to SGHRS and CDR2 to YFSETQ. V loses 3 bases at its end and J loses 1 base; junction bases beyond the gene matches: 3. As to this clonotype: What antigen it recognizes has not been identified. No base-level quality is on record; no much larger clone is a single base apart.

PBMCs were isolated by Ficoll-Paque density gradient centrifugation. The reads were generated on an Illumina NovaSeq 6000. TCRalpha and TCRbeta cDNA libraries were constructed by 5'RACE with constant-segment primers, with sample barcodes and unique molecular identifiers being introduced. RNA was extracted from every sample with Trizol reagent. The libraries were amplified in two PCR steps, and the second step added a second sample barcode and Illumina TruSeq adapters. Libraries were sequenced on an Illumina NovaSeq with 2 x 150 bp paired-end reads. Per the source publication's procedure: The reads were demultiplexed and collapsed into UMI-guided consensus sequences using migec v1.2.7. With mixcr v2.1.11, UMI consensuses were aligned to TRA and TRB V and J templates and assembled into clonotypes. Expanded or contracted clonotypes were those called significant by both edgeR and NoisET, with noise models trained on biological replicates. For edgeR calls, the thresholds were a false discovery rate-adjusted p below 0.01 and a log2 fold-change of 1. As an exploratory analysis of dynamics, max-normalized trajectories of the 1000 most abundant clonotypes were examined with PCA combined with hierarchical clustering. Each responding clone was given a CD4 or CD8 phenotype based on the CD4+ and CD8+ repertoires, which had been sequenced separately. Clones were called with MiXCR by TCRdb after fastp trimmed the public reads at Q25, and only in-frame beta chains were retained. When rows share a CDR3 protein, they turn into one entry using the most common DNA and genes. These V and J calls rely on TCRdb rather than the paper's analysis. The sample has around 150,000 distinct CDR3 sequences on record, roughly 28% of them singletons. The top ten clones comprise 12% of the sample.

The V gene is TRBV5-1 and the J gene is TRBJ2-5; 7 central bases correspond to TRBD1. The source is an adult woman who had mild COVID-19 (a few samples of this study predate the infection). The sample titles of this study are shuffled in the database, so cell type and time point are left out; the donor was told from shared clones. Material: PBMCs or a T cell subset sorted from them (not recorded which). The CDR3 sequence is CASSWTGIQETQYF. The nucleotide sequence reads TGCGCCAGCAGCTGGACAGGAATCCAAGAGACCCAGTACTTC.